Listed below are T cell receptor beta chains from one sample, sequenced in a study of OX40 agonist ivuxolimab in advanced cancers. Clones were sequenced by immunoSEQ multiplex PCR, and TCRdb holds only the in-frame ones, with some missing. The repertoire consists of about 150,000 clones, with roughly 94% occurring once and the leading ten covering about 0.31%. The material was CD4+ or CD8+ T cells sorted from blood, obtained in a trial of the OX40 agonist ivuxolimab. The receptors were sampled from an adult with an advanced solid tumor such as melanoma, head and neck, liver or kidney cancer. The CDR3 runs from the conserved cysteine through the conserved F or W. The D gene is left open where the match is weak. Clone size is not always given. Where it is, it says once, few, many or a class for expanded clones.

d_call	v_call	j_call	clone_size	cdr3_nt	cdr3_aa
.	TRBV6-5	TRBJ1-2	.	TGTGCCAGCAGTAGGGCCGCGGCTCAGTTCTATGGCTACACCTTC	CASSRAAAQFYGYTF
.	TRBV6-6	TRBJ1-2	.	TGTGCCAGCAGTTTGGGCGGGGGTCCCCCTTATGGCTACACCTTC	CASSLGGGPPYGYTF
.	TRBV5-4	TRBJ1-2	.	TGCGCCAGCAGCCAAGATTTAAACGCAGGGGGCTACACCTTC	CASSQDLNAGGYTF
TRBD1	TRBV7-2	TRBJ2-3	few	TGTGCCAGCATCCCGGGACAGAACACAGATACGCAGTATTTT	CASIPGQNTDTQYF
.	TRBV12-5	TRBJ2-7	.	TGTGCTAGTGGTTCCCCTTCTCTACCGGGGGTGACCTACGAGCAGTACTTC	CASGSPSLPGVTYEQYF
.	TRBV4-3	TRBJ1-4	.	TGCGCCAGCAGCCAAGGATTAGGGGAAAAACTGTTTTTT	CASSQGLGEKLFF
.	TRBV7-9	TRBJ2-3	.	TGTGCCAGCAGCTTAGCGGGCTCGACAGATACGCAGTATTTT	CASSLAGSTDTQYF
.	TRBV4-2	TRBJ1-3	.	TGTGCCAGCAGCCAAGGGGAGGGCTCTGGAAACACCATATATTTT	CASSQGEGSGNTIYF
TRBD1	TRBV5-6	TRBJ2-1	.	TGTGCCAGCAGTCCCGGGACAGGGGCCCCAGGGCATTTCTTC	CASSPGTGAPGHFF
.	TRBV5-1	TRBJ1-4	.	TGCGCCAGCAGCCCTGACCTCTCTAGGAGGGAAAAACTGTTTTTT	CASSPDLSRREKLFF
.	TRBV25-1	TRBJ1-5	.	TGTGCCAGCAGTGGCCTGGTGGCGGGACAGCCCCAGCATTTT	CASSGLVAGQPQHF
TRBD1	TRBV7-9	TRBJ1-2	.	TGTGCCAGTAGCTTGACGACAGGGACGAACTATGGCTACACCTTC	CASSLTTGTNYGYTF
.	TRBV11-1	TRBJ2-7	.	TGTGCCAGCAGCTTAGTTTCGGCAGGCTGGTACTACGAGCAGTACTTC	CASSLVSAGWYYEQYF
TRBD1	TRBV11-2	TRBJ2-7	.	TGTGCCAGCAGCTTAGCCCGGGACAGAGAGCAGTACTTC	CASSLARDREQYF
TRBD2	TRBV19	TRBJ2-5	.	TGTGCCAGTAGTATAGAGGGAGCGGGAGGGCCATGGTTGGAGACCCAGTACTTC	CASSIEGAGGPWLETQYF
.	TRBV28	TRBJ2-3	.	TGTGCCAGCCTTTCTGGCGGGATTAGCACAGATACGCAGTATTTT	CASLSGGISTDTQYF